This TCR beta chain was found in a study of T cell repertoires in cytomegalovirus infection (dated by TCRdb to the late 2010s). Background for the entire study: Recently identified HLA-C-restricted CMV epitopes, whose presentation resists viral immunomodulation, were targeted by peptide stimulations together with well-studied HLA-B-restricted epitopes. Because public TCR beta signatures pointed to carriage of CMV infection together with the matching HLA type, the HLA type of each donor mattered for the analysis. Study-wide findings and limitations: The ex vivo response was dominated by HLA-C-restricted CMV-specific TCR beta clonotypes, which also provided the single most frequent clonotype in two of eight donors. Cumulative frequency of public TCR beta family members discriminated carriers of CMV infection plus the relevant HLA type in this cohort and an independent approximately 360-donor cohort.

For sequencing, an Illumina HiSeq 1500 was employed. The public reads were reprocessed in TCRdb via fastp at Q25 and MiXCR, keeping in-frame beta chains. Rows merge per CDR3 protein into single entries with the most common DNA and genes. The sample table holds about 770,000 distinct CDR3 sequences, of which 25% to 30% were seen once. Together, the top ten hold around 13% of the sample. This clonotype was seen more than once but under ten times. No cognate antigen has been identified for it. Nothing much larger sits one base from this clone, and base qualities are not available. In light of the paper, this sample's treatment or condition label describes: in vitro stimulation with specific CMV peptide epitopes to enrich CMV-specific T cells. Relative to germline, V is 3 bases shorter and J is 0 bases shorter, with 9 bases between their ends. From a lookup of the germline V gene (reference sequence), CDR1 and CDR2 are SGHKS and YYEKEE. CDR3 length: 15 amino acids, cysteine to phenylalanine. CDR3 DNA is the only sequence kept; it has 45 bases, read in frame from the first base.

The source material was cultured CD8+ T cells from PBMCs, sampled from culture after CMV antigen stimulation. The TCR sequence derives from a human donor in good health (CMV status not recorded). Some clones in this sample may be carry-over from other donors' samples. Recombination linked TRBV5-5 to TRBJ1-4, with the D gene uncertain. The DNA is TGTGCCAGCAGCTCGCAACACCCAACTAATGAAAAACTGTTTTTT. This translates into CASSSQHPTNEKLFF.